Shown below are 8 T cell receptor beta chains from a single sample sequenced in a study of PD-1 blockade in classical Hodgkin lymphoma. Each of the patients experienced relapse following autologous stem cell transplantation, and their brentuximab vedotin exposure differed. Only in-frame clones appear in the TCRdb table, and some are missing; sequencing was by immunoSEQ multiplex PCR. This table has tens of thousands of clones, about 88% appearing once. The sequencing here drew on peripheral blood mononuclear cells (PBMCs), taken before the second cycle of nivolumab. These receptors were taken from a human donor with classical Hodgkin lymphoma.

The chain links TRBV6-1 to TRBJ2-1; unclear D gene. The CDR3 consists of 12 residues. V shed 2 bases and J shed 7 bases, with 6 bases lying between them. Germline V gene lookup returns CDR1 MNHNS and CDR2 SASEGT. DNA of the CDR3: TGTGCCAGCAGTGAAACGTGGAATGAGCAGTTCTTC. This sequence encodes CASSETWNEQFF.

The chain has TRBV27 and TRBJ1-2; the D is unclear. This CDR3 has 15 residues. Germline CDR1 is MNHEY and CDR2 is SMNVEV (reference sequence). The V end lost 2 bases, the J end lost 4 bases, and 14 bases lay between the germline ends. CDR3 DNA sequence: TGTGCCAGCAGTTTACTAGGCGGGCCTAGCTATGGCTACACCTTC. It translates to CASSLLGGPSYGYTF.

The genes are TRBV2 and TRBJ2-7, with 8 bases that match TRBD1. V shed 6 bases, J shed 3 bases, and the junction held 7 bases outside the gene matches. Germline-derived CDR1 and CDR2 are SNHLY and FYNNEI. CDR3 length equals 14 residues. DNA of the CDR3: TGTGCCAGCAGCCACCCGACAGGGGTCTACGAGCAGTACTTC. This encodes CASSHPTGVYEQYF. The variable domain in full, completed from reference TRBV2 and TRBJ2-7, reads EPEVTQTPSHQVTQMGQEVILRCVPISNHLYFYWYRQILGQKVEFLVSFYNNEISEKSEIFDDQFSVERPDGSNFTLKIRSTKLEDSAMYFCASSHPTGVYEQYFGPGTRLTVT.

The gene calls are TRBV5-1 and TRBJ1-2; the match to TRBD1 covers 9 bases. The junction had 12 bases not matched to a gene; V was cut back by 3 bases and J by 6 bases. The CDR3 consists of 16 residues. Germline V lookup: CDR1 SGHRS, CDR2 YFSETQ. The CDR3 sequence: CASSSGATGGVDGYTF. CDR3 coding DNA: TGCGCCAGCAGCTCGGGAGCTACAGGGGGCGTAGATGGCTACACCTTC.

This chain links TRBV18 with TRBJ2-1, with D perhaps TRBD2 (6 bases). The CDR3 has 13 residues. Trimming took off 3 bases at V and 9 bases at J, with 12 bases between the two ends. Germline V lookup: CDR1 KGHSH, CDR2 LQKENI. In nucleotides, the CDR3 is TGTGCCAGCTCACCGGACGGGGGAGGTGAGCAGTTCTTC. This sequence encodes CASSPDGGGEQFF.

This clone was found many times. The rearrangement links TRBV27 to TRBJ1-5; 7 bases fit TRBD1. V lost 3 bases to trimming and J lost 3 bases; unmatched junction nucleotides: 11. Germline CDR1 MNHEY, CDR2 SMNVEV (reference sequence). The CDR3 length is 17 residues. Written as DNA, the CDR3 is TGTGCCAGCAGTTTTACCTCCGTGACAGGGTCCAATCAGCCCCAGCATTTT. It specifies CASSFTSVTGSNQPQHF.

This clone was counted between two and nine times. The V call is TRBV19, the J call TRBJ1-5; unclear D gene. The CDR3 is 11 residues long. Germline CDR1 and CDR2: LNHDA and SQIVND (reference sequence). V was pared by 5 bases and J by 6 bases, with 5 bases between. The CDR3 DNA sequence: TGTGCCAGTAGTTTTGGTCAGCCCCAGCATTTT. It yields the protein CASSFGQPQHF.

V and J are TRBV4-1 and TRBJ2-6, with D unresolved. The CDR3 is made up of 18 amino acids. CDR1 and CDR2 from the germline V gene are MGHRA and YSYEKL. Between the trimmed V and J ends, which lost 4 bases and 2 bases, there was a span of 18 bases. CDR3 in amino acids: CASSPSTPLLPGANVLTF. The CDR3 DNA reads as TGCGCCAGCAGCCCGAGCACTCCTCTTCTCCCTGGGGCCAACGTCCTGACTTTC.